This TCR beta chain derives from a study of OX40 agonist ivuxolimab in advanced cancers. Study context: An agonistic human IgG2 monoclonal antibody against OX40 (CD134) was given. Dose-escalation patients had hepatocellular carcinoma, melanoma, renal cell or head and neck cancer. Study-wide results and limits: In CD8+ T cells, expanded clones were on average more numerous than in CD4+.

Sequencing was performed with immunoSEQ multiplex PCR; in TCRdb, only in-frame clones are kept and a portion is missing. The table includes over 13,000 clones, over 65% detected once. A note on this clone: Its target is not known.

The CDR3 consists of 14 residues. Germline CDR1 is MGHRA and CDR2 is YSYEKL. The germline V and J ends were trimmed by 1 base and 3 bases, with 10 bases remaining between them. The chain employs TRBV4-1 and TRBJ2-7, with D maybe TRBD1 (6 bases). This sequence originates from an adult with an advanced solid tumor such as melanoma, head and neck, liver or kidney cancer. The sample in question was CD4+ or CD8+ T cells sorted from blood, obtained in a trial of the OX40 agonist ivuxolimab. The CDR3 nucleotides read TGCGCCAGCAGCCAAGTAGCAGGGGTCTACGAGCAGTACTTC. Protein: CASSQVAGVYEQYF.